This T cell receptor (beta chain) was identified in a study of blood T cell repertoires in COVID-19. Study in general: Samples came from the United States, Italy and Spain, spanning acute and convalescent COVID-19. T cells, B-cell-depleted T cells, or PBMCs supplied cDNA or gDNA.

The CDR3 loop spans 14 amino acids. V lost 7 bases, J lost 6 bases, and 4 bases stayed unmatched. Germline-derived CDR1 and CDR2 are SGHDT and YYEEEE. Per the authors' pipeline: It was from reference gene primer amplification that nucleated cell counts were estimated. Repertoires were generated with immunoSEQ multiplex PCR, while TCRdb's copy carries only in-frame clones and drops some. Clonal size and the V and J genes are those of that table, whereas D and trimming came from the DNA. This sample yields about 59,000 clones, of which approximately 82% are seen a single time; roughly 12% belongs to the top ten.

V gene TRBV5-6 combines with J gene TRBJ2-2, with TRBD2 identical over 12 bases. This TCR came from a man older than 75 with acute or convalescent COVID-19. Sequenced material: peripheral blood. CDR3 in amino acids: CASAGLAGSGELFF. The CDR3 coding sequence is TGTGCCAGCGCGGGACTAGCGGGTTCCGGGGAGCTGTTTTTT. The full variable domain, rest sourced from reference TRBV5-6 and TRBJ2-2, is DAGVTQSPTHLIKTRGQQVTLRCSPKSGHDTVSWYQQALGQGPQFIFQYYEEEERQRGNFPDRFSGHQFPNYSSELNVNALLLGDSALYLCASAGLAGSGELFFGEGSRLTVL.